A selection of T cell receptor beta chains follows, all from one sample in a study of OX40 agonist ivuxolimab in advanced cancers. Produced via immunoSEQ multiplex PCR; TCRdb's table is partial and in-frame only. The data show fewer than 55,000 clones, with about 90% seen just once and around 1.7% held by the top ten. The specimen was CD4+ or CD8+ T cells sorted from blood, collected in a trial of the OX40 agonist ivuxolimab. The source is an adult with an advanced solid tumor such as melanoma, head and neck, liver or kidney cancer. Each CDR3 is given with its conserved first and last residue. A D gene is named only where the DNA matches it firmly. Some rows have no size entry. The others give once, few or many, or a class for an expanded clone.

TRBJ2-7 | . | . | TRBV7-6 | TGTGCCAGCAGCTTAGATCCGGGACACTACGAGCAGTACTTC | CASSLDPGHYEQYF
TRBJ2-3 | . | . | TRBV12-5 | TGTGCTAGTGGACTAGACAGTGTCACAGATACGCAGTATTTT | CASGLDSVTDTQYF
TRBJ1-2 | . | . | TRBV5-6 | TGTGCCAGCAGCTTGGAAGATTTTTATGGCTACACCTTC | CASSLEDFYGYTF
TRBJ1-1 | . | . | TRBV28 | TGTGCCAGCAGCCTTCACCCCGGGGGGAACACTGAAGCTTTCTTT | CASSLHPGGNTEAFF
TRBJ1-2 | . | few | TRBV28 | TGTGCCAGCAGTCGAGGACAGTACTATGGCTACACCTTC | CASSRGQYYGYTF
TRBJ1-3 | TRBD1 | . | TRBV27 | TGTGCCAGCAGCTGGACAGGGTCGGACACCATATATTTT | CASSWTGSDTIYF
TRBJ1-1 | TRBD1 | . | TRBV5-1 | TGCGCCAGCAGCTCCACAGGGGTCTGGAGCACTGAAGCTTTCTTT | CASSSTGVWSTEAFF
TRBJ1-2 | TRBD1 | . | TRBV19 | TGTGCCAGTCGGGACAGGGCCTATGGCTACACCTTC | CASRDRAYGYTF
TRBJ1-1 | . | . | TRBV7-2 | TGTGCCAGCAGCTTAGAAAGGTTACGCCCTGAAGCTTTCTTT | CASSLERLRPEAFF
TRBJ1-1 | TRBD1 | . | TRBV19 | TGTGCCAGTAACCCCACAGGGGACACTGAAGCTTTCTTT | CASNPTGDTEAFF
TRBJ1-4 | . | once | TRBV4-2 | TGTGCCAGCAGCCAAGATCTGGCAGGAAATGAAAAACTGTTTTTT | CASSQDLAGNEKLFF
TRBJ1-1 | TRBD1 | . | TRBV29-1 | TGCAGCGTTGAATTGGGACAGGGGGACACTGAAGCTTTCTTT | CSVELGQGDTEAFF
TRBJ2-2 | . | once | TRBV28 | TGTGCCAGCAGTTTATCCGACAGTATAAACACCGGGGAGCTGTTTTTT | CASSLSDSINTGELFF
TRBJ2-7 | TRBD2 | . | TRBV6-5 | TGTGCCAGCAGGTCCCCGGGGGGGCGGTACGAGCAGTACTTC | CASRSPGGRYEQYF
TRBJ2-5 | TRBD1 | . | TRBV28 | TGTGCCAGCAGTTCACAGGGGGAGACCCAGTACTTC | CASSSQGETQYF
TRBJ2-1 | TRBD1 | . | TRBV7-8 | TGTGCCAGCAGCTTGCCACAGGGGGCCTTTAGGCAGTTCTTC | CASSLPQGAFRQFF
TRBJ1-1 | . | . | TRBV11-2 | TGTGCCAGCAGCTTCTCCGGGGCGAGGGCTGAAGCTTTCTTT | CASSFSGARAEAFF
TRBJ1-5 | . | . | TRBV18 | TGTGCCAGCTCACCGCCTGGGCGGGATCAGCCCCAGCATTTT | CASSPPGRDQPQHF
TRBJ2-2 | . | . | TRBV27 | TGTGCCAGCAGTCTACAGGGCTACACCGGGGAGCTGTTTTTT | CASSLQGYTGELFF
TRBJ2-7 | . | . | TRBV20-1 | TGCAGTGCTCCCGACCCTTACGAGCAGTACTTC | CSAPDPYEQYF
TRBJ1-5 | . | . | TRBV18 | TGTGCCAGCTCCGTGGGGCCAGGGGATATACGGCCCCAGCATTTT | CASSVGPGDIRPQHF
TRBJ2-7 | . | once | TRBV7-2 | TGTGCCAGCAGCCCCATCCGGGGCAACGAGCAGTACTTC | CASSPIRGNEQYF
TRBJ2-1 | TRBD1 | once | TRBV6-6 | TGTGCCAGCACGACCGGGACAGGGTTGAATGAGCAGTTCTTC | CASTTGTGLNEQFF
TRBJ2-7 | . | . | TRBV18 | TGTGCCAGCTCACCAGGGGTCCTCTCCTACGAGCAGTACTTC | CASSPGVLSYEQYF
TRBJ1-2 | TRBD1 | . | TRBV20-1 | TGCAGTGCGCTGACAGGGGTTGGCTACACCTTC | CSALTGVGYTF